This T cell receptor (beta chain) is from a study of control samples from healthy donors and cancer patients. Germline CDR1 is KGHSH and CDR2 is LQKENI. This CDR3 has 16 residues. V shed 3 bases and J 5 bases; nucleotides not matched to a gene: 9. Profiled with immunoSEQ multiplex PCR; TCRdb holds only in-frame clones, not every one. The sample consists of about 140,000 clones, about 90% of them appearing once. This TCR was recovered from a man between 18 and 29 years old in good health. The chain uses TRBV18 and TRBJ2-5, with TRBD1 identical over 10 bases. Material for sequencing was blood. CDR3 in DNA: TGTGCCAGCTCACCCCGTGGGACAGGGGTTAGGGAGACCCAGTACTTC. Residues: CASSPRGTGVRETQYF.